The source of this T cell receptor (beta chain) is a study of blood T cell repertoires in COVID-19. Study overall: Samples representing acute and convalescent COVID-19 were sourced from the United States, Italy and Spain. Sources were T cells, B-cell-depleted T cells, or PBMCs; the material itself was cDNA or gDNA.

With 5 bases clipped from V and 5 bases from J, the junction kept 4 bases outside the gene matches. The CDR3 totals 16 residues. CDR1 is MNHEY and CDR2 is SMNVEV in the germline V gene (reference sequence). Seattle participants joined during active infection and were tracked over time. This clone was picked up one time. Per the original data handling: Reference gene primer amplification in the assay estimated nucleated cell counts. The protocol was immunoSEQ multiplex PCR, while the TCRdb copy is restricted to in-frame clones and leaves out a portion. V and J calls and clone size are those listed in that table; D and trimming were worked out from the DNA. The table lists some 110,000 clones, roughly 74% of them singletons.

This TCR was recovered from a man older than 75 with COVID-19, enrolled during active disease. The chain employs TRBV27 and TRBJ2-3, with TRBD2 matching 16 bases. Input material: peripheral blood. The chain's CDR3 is CASSPGTSGRVDTQYF. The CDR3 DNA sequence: TGTGCCAGCAGTCCCGGGACTAGCGGGAGGGTAGATACGCAGTATTTT.